This T cell receptor beta chain was captured in a study of human T cells and chemical hapten exposure. This clonotype was seen more than once but under ten times. What it recognizes is unknown. For the library, individual cDNA molecules each received unique molecular identifiers. TCRdb fed the RACE reads into MiXCR, producing one record per CDR3 protein. The table includes more than 300,000 distinct CDR3 sequences, about 5% detected once. The time point here: pre-sensitization, week 0. Treatment denoted: therapeutic diphenylcyclopropenone sensitization with weekly scalp DPC. Unfractionated whole blood was the source of the extracted total RNA. Regarding the study as a whole: Expanded TCRs showed more large CDR3 clusters than pre-sensitization or healthy control sets.

Trimming pared 5 bases from V and 0 bases from J, leaving 14 bases between. This CDR3 is 16 amino acids long. Germline CDR1 is SGHTA and CDR2 is FQGNSA. This rearrangement joins TRBV7-2 to TRBJ2-1, with D possibly TRBD1 on 6 matching bases. The clonotype originates from a woman between 18 and 29 years old with alopecia areata. Some clones in this sample may be carry-over from other donors' samples. Sequencing used whole blood, obtained in connection with sensitization to the hapten diphenylcyclopropenone (DPC). CDR3 nucleotides: TGTGCCAGCAGCCCAGGACAGCGGTCCTCCTACAATGAGCAGTTCTTC. Residues: CASSPGQRSSYNEQFF.